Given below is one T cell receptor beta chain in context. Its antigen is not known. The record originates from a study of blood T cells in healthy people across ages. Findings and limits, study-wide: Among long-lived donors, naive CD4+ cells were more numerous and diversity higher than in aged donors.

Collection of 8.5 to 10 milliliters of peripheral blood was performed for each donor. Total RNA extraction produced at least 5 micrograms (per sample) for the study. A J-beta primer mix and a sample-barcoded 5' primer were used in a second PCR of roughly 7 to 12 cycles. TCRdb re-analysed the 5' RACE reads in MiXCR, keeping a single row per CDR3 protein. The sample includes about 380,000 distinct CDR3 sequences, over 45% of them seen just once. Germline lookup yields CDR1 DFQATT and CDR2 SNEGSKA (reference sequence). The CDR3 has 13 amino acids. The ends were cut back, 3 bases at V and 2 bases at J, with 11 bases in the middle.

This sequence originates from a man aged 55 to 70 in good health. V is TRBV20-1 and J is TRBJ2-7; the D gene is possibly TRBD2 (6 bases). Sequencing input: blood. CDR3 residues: CSAREGVAYEQYF. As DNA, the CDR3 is TGCAGTGCTAGGGAGGGTGTGGCCTACGAGCAGTACTTC.